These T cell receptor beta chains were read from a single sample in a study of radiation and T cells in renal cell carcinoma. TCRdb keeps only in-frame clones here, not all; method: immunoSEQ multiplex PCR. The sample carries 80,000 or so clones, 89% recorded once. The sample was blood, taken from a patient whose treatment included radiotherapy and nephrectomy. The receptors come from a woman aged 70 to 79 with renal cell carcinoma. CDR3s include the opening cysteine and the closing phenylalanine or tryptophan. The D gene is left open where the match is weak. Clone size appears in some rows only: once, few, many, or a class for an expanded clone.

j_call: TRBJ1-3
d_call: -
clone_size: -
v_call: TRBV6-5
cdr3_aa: CASSYSQLSGNTIYF
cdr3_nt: TGTGCCAGCAGTTACTCACAGCTCTCTGGAAACACCATATATTTT

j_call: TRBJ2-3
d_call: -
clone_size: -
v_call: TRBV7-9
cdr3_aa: CASSFQGPTDTQYF
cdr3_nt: TGTGCCAGCAGCTTTCAGGGCCCCACAGATACGCAGTATTTT

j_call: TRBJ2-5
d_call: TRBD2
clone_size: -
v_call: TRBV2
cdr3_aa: CASTSGLAGAAQETQYF
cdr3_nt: TGTGCCAGCACCTCGGGACTAGCGGGGGCCGCCCAAGAGACCCAGTACTTC

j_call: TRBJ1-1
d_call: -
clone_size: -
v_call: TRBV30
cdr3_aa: CAWYGRVDSEAFF
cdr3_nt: TGTGCCTGGTATGGCAGGGTAGACAGTGAAGCTTTCTTT

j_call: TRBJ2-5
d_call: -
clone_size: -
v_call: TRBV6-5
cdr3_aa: CASSGWGAKETQYF
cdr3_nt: TGTGCCAGCAGTGGGTGGGGGGCCAAAGAGACCCAGTACTTC

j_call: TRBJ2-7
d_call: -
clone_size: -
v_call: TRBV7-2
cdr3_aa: CASSFPGLPYEQYF
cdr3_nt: TGTGCCAGCAGCTTTCCAGGGCTCCCCTACGAGCAGTACTTC

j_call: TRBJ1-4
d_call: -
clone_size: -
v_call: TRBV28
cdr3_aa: CASSSLGGTNEKLFF
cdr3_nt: TGTGCCAGCAGTTCCTTGGGAGGGACTAATGAAAAACTGTTTTTT

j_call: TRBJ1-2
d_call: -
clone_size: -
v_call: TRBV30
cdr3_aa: CAWNQDYGYTF
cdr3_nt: TGTGCCTGGAATCAGGACTATGGCTACACCTTC

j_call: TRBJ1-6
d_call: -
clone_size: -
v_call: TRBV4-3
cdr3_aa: CASSQDGAGNSPLHF
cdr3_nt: TGCGCCAGCAGCCAAGATGGGGCGGGTAATTCACCCCTCCACTTT

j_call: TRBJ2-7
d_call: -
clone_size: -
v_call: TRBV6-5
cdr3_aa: CASSYGSPGQIYEQYF
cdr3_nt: TGTGCCAGCAGTTACGGGTCCCCGGGACAAATCTACGAGCAGTACTTC

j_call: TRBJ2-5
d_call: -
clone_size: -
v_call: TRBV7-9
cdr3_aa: CASSLLGRVLETQYF
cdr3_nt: TGTGCCAGCAGCCTCCTAGGCAGGGTATTGGAGACCCAGTACTTC

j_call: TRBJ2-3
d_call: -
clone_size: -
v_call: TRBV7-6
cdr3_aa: CASSLGTITDTQYF
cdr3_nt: TGTGCCAGCAGCTTAGGGACCATCACAGATACGCAGTATTTT

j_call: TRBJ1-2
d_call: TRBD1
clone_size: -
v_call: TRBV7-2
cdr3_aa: CASSSTGPRYGYTF
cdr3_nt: TGTGCCAGCAGCTCGACAGGGCCTCGATATGGCTACACCTTC

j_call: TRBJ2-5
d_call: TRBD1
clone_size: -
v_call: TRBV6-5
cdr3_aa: CASSYGSGTVQETQYF
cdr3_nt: TGTGCCAGCAGTTACGGGTCCGGGACAGTCCAAGAGACCCAGTACTTC

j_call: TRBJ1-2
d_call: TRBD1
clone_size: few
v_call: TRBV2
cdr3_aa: CASSEPTTGSNYGYTF
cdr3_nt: TGTGCCAGCAGTGAACCGACGACAGGGAGTAACTATGGCTACACCTTC

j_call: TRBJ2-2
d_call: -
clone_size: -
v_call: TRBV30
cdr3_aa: CAWGVGTNTGELFF
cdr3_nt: TGTGCCTGGGGGGTGGGGACTAACACCGGGGAGCTGTTTTTT

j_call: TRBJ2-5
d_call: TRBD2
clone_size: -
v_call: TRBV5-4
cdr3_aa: CASSSQLAGTQETQYF
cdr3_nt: TGTGCCAGCAGCTCTCAACTAGCGGGGACACAAGAGACCCAGTACTTC

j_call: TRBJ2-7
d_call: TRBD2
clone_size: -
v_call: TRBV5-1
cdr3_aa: CASSRGLAPGSYEQYF
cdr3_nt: TGCGCCAGCAGCCGCGGACTAGCCCCGGGCTCCTACGAGCAGTACTTC

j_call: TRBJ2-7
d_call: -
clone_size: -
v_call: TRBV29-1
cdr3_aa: CSVEDRGGVNEQYF
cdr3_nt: TGCAGCGTTGAAGATCGCGGAGGGGTCAACGAGCAGTACTTC

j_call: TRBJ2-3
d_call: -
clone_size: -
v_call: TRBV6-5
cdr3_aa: CASSYTGSTDTQYF
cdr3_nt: TGTGCCAGCAGTTACACAGGTAGCACAGATACGCAGTATTTT

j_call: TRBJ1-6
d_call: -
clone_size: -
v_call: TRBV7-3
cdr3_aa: CASSLKVYRSSYNSPLHF
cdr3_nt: TGTGCCAGCAGCTTAAAGGTATACAGGAGCTCCTATAATTCACCCCTCCACTTT

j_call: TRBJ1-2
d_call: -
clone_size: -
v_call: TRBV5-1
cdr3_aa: CASRVGGNYGYTF
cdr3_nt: TGCGCCAGCCGTGTAGGGGGGAACTATGGCTACACCTTC

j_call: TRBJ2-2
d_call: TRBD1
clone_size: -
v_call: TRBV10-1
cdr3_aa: CASSDRANTGELFF
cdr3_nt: TGCGCCAGCTCGGACAGGGCTAACACCGGGGAGCTGTTTTTT

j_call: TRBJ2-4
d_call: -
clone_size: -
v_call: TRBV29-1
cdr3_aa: CSVEDRVGARSKNIQYF
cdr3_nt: TGCAGCGTTGAAGATCGCGTGGGGGCCAGATCAAAAAACATTCAGTACTTC

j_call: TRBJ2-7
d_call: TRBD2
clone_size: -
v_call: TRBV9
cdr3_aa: CASSVATSGGLYEQYF
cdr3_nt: TGTGCCAGCAGCGTAGCGACTAGCGGGGGCCTCTACGAGCAGTACTTC

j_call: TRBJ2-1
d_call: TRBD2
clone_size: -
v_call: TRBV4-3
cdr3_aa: CASSPLAGGRNEQFF
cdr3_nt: TGCGCCAGCAGCCCATTAGCGGGGGGTCGCAATGAGCAGTTCTTC

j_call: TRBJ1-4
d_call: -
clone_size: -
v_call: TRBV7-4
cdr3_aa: CASSLLTATNEKLFF
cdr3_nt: TGTGCCAGCAGCTTATTAACAGCAACTAATGAAAAACTGTTTTTT

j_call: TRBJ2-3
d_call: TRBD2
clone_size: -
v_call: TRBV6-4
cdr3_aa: CASSAGGAGTDTQYF
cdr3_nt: TGTGCCAGCAGCGCCGGGGGGGCCGGCACAGATACGCAGTATTTT

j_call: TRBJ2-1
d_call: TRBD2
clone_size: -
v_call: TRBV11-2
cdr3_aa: CASSRTSGEGDEQFF
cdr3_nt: TGTGCCAGCAGTAGGACTAGCGGGGAGGGGGATGAGCAGTTCTTC

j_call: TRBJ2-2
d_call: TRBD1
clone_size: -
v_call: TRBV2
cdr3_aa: CASSERGQGLGELFF
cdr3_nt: TGTGCCAGCAGTGAAAGGGGACAGGGCCTAGGGGAGCTGTTTTTT

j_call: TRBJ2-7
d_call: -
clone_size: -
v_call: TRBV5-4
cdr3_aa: CASSHSNNLEQYF
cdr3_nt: TGTGCCAGCAGCCACTCGAACAACCTCGAGCAGTACTTC

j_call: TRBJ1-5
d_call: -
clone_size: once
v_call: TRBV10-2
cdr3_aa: CASREQGQGQSPQHF
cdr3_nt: TGCGCCAGCAGGGAACAGGGACAAGGGCAATCGCCCCAGCATTTT

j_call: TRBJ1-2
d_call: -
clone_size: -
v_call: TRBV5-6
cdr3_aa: CASSDSLQANYGYTF
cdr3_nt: TGTGCCAGCAGTGACAGCCTTCAAGCTAACTATGGCTACACCTTC

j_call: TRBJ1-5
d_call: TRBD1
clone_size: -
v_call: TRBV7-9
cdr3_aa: CASSLGTGKWNQPQHF
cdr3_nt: TGTGCCAGCAGCTTAGGGACAGGGAAATGGAATCAGCCCCAGCATTTT

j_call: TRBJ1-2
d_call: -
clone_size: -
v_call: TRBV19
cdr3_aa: CASRHTGNDGYTF
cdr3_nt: TGTGCCAGCCGACACACAGGGAACGATGGCTACACCTTC

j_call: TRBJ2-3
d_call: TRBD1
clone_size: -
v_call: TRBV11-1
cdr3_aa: CASSPRQGRTDTQYF
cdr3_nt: TGTGCCAGCAGCCCTCGACAGGGGCGCACAGATACGCAGTATTTT

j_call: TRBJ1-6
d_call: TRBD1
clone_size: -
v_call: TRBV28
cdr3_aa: CASSFRGGALHF
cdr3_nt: TGTGCCAGCAGTTTCAGGGGGGGGGCCCTCCACTTT

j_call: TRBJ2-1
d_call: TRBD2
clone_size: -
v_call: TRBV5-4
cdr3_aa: CASSKSGTSANEQFF
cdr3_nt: TGTGCCAGCAGCAAATCCGGGACTAGCGCCAATGAGCAGTTCTTC

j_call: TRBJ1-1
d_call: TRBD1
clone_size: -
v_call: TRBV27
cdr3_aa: CASWKQGVPNTEAFF
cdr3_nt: TGTGCCAGCTGGAAACAGGGGGTTCCGAACACTGAAGCTTTCTTT

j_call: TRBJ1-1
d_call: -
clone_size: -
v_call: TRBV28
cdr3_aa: CASSIYFIQENTEAFF
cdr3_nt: TGTGCCAGCAGCATTTATTTTATCCAGGAGAACACTGAAGCTTTCTTT

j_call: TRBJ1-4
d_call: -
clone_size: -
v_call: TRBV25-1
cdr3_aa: CASSGIGGEKLFF
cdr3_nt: TGTGCCAGCAGTGGGATAGGGGGTGAAAAACTGTTTTTT

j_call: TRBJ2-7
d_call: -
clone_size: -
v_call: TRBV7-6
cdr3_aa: CASSPRLEISYEQYF
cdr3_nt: TGTGCCAGCAGCCCTCGTCTAGAAATATCCTACGAGCAGTACTTC

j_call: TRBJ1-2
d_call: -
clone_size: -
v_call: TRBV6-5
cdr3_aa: CASNTKGRNGYGYTF
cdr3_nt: TGTGCCAGCAACACCAAGGGCAGGAACGGCTATGGCTACACCTTC

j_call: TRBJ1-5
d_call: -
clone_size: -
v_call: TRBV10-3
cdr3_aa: CAISEAADSNQPQHF
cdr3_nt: TGTGCCATCAGTGAGGCGGCAGATAGCAATCAGCCCCAGCATTTT

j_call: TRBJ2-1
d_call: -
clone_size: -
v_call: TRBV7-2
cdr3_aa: CASSLGNDPSNEQFF
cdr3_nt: TGTGCCAGCAGCTTAGGAAACGACCCCTCCAATGAGCAGTTCTTC

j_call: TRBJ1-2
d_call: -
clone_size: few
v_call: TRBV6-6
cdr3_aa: CASSPSYGYTF
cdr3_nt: TGTGCCAGCAGTCCCTCCTATGGCTACACCTTC

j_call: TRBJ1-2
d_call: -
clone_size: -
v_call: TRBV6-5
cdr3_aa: CASRQYPYGYTF
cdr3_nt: TGTGCCAGCAGACAGTATCCCTATGGCTACACCTTC

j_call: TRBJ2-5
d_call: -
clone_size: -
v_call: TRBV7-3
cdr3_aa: CASSLSRTETQYF
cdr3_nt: TGTGCCAGCAGCTTAAGTAGGACGGAGACCCAGTACTTC

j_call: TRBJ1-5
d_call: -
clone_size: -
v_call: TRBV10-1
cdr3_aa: CASSGLWDQPQHF
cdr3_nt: TGCGCCAGCAGCGGTTTATGGGATCAGCCCCAGCATTTT

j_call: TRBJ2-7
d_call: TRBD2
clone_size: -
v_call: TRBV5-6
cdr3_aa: CASSLFGGAYEQYF
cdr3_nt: TGTGCCAGCAGCTTGTTCGGGGGGGCCTACGAGCAGTACTTC

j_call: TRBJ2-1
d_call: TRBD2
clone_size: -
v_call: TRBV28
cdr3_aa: CASSKGTSGGANEQFF
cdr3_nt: TGTGCCAGCAGCAAAGGGACTAGCGGGGGGGCGAATGAGCAGTTCTTC

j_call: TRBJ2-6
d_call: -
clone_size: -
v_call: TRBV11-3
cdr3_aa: CASSLNTGANVLTF
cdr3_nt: TGTGCCAGCAGCTTAAATACTGGGGCCAACGTCCTGACTTTC

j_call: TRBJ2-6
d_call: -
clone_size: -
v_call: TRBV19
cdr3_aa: CASSIPGSGANVLTF
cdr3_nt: TGTGCCAGTAGTATCCCAGGGTCCGGGGCCAACGTCCTGACTTTC

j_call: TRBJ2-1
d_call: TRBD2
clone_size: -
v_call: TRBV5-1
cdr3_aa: CASSLTSGAYNEQFF
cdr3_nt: TGCGCCAGCAGCTTGACTAGCGGGGCATACAATGAGCAGTTCTTC

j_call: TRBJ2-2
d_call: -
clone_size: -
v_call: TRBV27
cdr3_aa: CASSLGVRVGELFF
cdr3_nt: TGTGCCAGCAGTTTGGGAGTGAGGGTCGGGGAGCTGTTTTTT

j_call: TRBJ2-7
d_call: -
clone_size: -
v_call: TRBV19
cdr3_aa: CASSMTPHYEQYF
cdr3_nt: TGTGCCAGTAGTATGACACCTCACTACGAGCAGTACTTC

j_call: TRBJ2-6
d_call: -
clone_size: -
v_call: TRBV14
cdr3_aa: CASSQASPSGANVLTF
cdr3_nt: TGTGCCAGCAGCCAAGCCAGCCCCTCTGGGGCCAACGTCCTGACTTTC

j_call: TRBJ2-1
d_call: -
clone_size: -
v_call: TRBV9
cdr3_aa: CASSVDRRASNNEQFF
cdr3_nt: TGTGCCAGCAGCGTAGATCGGCGGGCGTCGAACAATGAGCAGTTCTTC

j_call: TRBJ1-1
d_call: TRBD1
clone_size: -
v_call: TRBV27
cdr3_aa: CASSADLGTGGTEAFF
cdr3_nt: TGTGCCAGCAGTGCCGATCTCGGGACAGGGGGCACTGAAGCTTTCTTT

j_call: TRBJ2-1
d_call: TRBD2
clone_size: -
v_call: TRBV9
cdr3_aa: CASSAGLAGNYNEQFF
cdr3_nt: TGTGCCAGCAGCGCCGGACTAGCGGGAAACTACAATGAGCAGTTCTTC